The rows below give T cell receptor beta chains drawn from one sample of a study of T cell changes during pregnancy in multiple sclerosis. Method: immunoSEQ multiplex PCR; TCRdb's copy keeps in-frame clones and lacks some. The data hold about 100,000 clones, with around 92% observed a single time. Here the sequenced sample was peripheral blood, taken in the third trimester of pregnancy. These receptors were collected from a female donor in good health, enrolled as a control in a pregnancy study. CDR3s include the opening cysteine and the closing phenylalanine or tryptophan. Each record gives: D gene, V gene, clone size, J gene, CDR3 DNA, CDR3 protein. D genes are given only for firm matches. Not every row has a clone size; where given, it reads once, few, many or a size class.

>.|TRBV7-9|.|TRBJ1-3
TGTGCCAGCAGCTTAGGCGGATCCGACACCATATATTTT
CASSLGGSDTIYF
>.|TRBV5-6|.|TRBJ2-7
TGTGCCAGCAGCTTGTCGTCAGGGGACGAGCAGTACTTC
CASSLSSGDEQYF
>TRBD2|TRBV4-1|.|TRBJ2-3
TGCGCCAGCAGCCAAGTTCCGTGGCGGGGGGGAACAGATACGCAGTATTTT
CASSQVPWRGGTDTQYF
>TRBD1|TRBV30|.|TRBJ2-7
TGTGCCTGGAGTGTATACAGGGGATACCAGTACTTC
CAWSVYRGYQYF
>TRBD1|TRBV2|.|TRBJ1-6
TGTGCCAGCAGTGATCACAGGGGAAGCTCCTATAATTCACCCCTCCACTTT
CASSDHRGSSYNSPLHF
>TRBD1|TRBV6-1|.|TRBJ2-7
TGTGCCAGCAGAGACAGGGGAGCCTACGAGCAGTACTTC
CASRDRGAYEQYF
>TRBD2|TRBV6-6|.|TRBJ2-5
TGTGCCAGCGAGCCGGGCGGGGGAGAGACCCAGTACTTC
CASEPGGGETQYF
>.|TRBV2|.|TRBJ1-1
TGTGCCAGCAGGGGAAGGACACATATGAACACTGAAGCTTTCTTT
CASRGRTHMNTEAFF
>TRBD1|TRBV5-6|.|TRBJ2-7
TGTGCCAGCAGCTTTATGGGACAGCTGGGAGACCACGAGCAGTACTTC
CASSFMGQLGDHEQYF
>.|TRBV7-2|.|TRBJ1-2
TGTGCCAGCAGCTTATCTCGGGGATACACCTTC
CASSLSRGYTF
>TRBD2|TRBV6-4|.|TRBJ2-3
TGTGCCAGCAGTGACCTAGCGGGGGCAGATACGCAGTATTTT
CASSDLAGADTQYF
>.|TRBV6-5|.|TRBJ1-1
TGTGCCAGCTTCTTGAGGCAGGGGACTGAAGCTTTCTTT
CASFLRQGTEAFF
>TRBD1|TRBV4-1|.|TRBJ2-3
TGCGCCAGCAGCCACCGGGACAGGGGGCATGATACGCAGTATTTT
CASSHRDRGHDTQYF
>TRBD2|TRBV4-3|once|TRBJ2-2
TGCGCCAGCAGCCAAGAAGGGCGGGGGGGCACCGGGGAGCTGTTTTTT
CASSQEGRGGTGELFF
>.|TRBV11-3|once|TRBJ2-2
TGTGCCAGCAGCTTAGGGGAGGCAGAGCTGTTTTTT
CASSLGEAELFF
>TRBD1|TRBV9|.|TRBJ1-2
TGTGCCAGCAGCATTGACAGGGGCTATGGCTACACCTTC
CASSIDRGYGYTF
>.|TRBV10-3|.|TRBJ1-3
TGTGCCATCAGTCGGGACACTGGAAACACCATATATTTT
CAISRDTGNTIYF
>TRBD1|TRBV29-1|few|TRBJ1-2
TGCAGCGTTGAAGAAGGACAGGGGAACTATGGCTACACCTTC
CSVEEGQGNYGYTF
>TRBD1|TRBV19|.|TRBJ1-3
TGTGCCACCACCTTGGACAGGATCTCTGGAAACACCATATATTTT
CATTLDRISGNTIYF
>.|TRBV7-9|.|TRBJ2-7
TGTGCCAGCAGCTCAAGAGACGGGAGCTCCTACGAGCAGTACTTC
CASSSRDGSSYEQYF
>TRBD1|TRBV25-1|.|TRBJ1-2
TGTGCCAGCAGTGGGACAGGGTGGGGCTATGGCTACACCTTC
CASSGTGWGYGYTF
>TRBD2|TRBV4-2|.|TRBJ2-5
TGTGCCAGCAGCCAAGATCCGGGACTAGTTCTACGGGAGACCCAGTACTTC
CASSQDPGLVLRETQYF
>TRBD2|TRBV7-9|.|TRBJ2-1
TGTGCCAGCAGCTTAGTTAGCGGGGGGGCCGGGAATGAGCAGTTCTTC
CASSLVSGGAGNEQFF
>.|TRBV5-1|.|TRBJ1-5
TGCGCCAGCAGCTTCGACGGGGTCAATCAGCCCCAGCATTTT
CASSFDGVNQPQHF
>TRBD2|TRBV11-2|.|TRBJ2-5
TGTGCCAGCAGCTCTCCTAGGGGTTGGGGAGGGGAAGAGACCCAGTACTTC
CASSSPRGWGGEETQYF
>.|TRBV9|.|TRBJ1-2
TGTGCCAGCAGCGCCGAGCCCACTAACTATGGCTACACCTTC
CASSAEPTNYGYTF
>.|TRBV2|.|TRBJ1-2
TGTGCCAGCAGTGGACAGGAAACACTGTATGGCTACACCTTC
CASSGQETLYGYTF
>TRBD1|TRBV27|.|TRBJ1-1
TGTGCCAGCAGTCCATGGACAGGGAGCACTGAAGCTTTCTTT
CASSPWTGSTEAFF
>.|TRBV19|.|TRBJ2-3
TGTGCCAGTAGTCCAGGCGCCCTAAGAAGTCCGACAGATACGCAGTATTTT
CASSPGALRSPTDTQYF